The rows below give T cell receptor beta chains drawn from one sample of a study of T cell clones after liver transplantation. The method was immunoSEQ multiplex PCR; TCRdb's version includes in-frame clones alone and lacks a portion of them. The sample carries 68,000 or so clones, 80% to 95% recorded once. The specimen was CD4+ T cells from blood, collected nearly 26 months after liver transplant. The source of these receptors is a human patient who received a liver transplant. Some T cells may be supplied by the graft donor. Both conserved end residues are part of each CDR3. D genes are given only for firm matches. Part of the rows lack a size; the others show once, few, many or a class for expanded clones.

J gene: TRBJ2-1
clone size: .
D gene: .
V gene: TRBV7-2
CDR3 DNA: TGTGCCAGCAGCTTCTCCAGGGTTTACAATGAGCAGTTCTTC
CDR3 protein: CASSFSRVYNEQFF

J gene: TRBJ1-5
clone size: once
D gene: .
V gene: TRBV13
CDR3 DNA: TGTGCCAGCAGCTTTAGGGGAGATCAGCCCCAGCATTTT
CDR3 protein: CASSFRGDQPQHF

J gene: TRBJ1-1
clone size: .
D gene: .
V gene: TRBV9
CDR3 DNA: TGTGCCAGCAGCGTAGTTTTAGACACTGAAGCTTTCTTT
CDR3 protein: CASSVVLDTEAFF

J gene: TRBJ2-4
clone size: .
D gene: .
V gene: TRBV5-1
CDR3 DNA: TGCGCCAGCAGCTTGGGTGGAGGAATAGCCAAAAACATTCAGTACTTC
CDR3 protein: CASSLGGGIAKNIQYF

J gene: TRBJ2-2
clone size: .
D gene: TRBD2
V gene: TRBV11-2
CDR3 DNA: TGTGCCAGCAGCTTAGTGGCTAGCGGGAACACCGGGGAGCTGTTTTTT
CDR3 protein: CASSLVASGNTGELFF

J gene: TRBJ2-5
clone size: .
D gene: TRBD2
V gene: TRBV5-1
CDR3 DNA: TGCGCCAGCAGCCCCACAGTCGGACTAGCGGGAGGGCAAGAGACCCAGTACTTC
CDR3 protein: CASSPTVGLAGGQETQYF

J gene: TRBJ2-5
clone size: .
D gene: .
V gene: TRBV28
CDR3 DNA: TGTGCCAGCCAAGTAGAGGCCGCAGGGGAGACCCAGTACTTC
CDR3 protein: CASQVEAAGETQYF

J gene: TRBJ1-4
clone size: .
D gene: .
V gene: TRBV5-1
CDR3 DNA: TGCGCCAGCAGCTTGGCGGGTCCTACCGAGGAAAAACTGTTTTTT
CDR3 protein: CASSLAGPTEEKLFF

J gene: TRBJ2-5
clone size: .
D gene: TRBD2
V gene: TRBV29-1
CDR3 DNA: TGCAGCGTCCAAGCGGGGGATTTTGGGGGGACCCAGTACTTC
CDR3 protein: CSVQAGDFGGTQYF

J gene: TRBJ2-7
clone size: .
D gene: .
V gene: TRBV6-1
CDR3 DNA: TGTGCCAGCGTTGAGCTCGAAGAGCAGTACTTC
CDR3 protein: CASVELEEQYF

J gene: TRBJ2-2
clone size: .
D gene: .
V gene: TRBV7-3
CDR3 DNA: TGTGCCAGCAGCAACACCGGGGAGCTGTTTTTT
CDR3 protein: CASSNTGELFF

J gene: TRBJ2-3
clone size: .
D gene: .
V gene: TRBV6-1
CDR3 DNA: TGTGCCAGCAGTGAAGTGGGCACCGGGCTAGTTCCAGATACGCAGTATTTT
CDR3 protein: CASSEVGTGLVPDTQYF

J gene: TRBJ2-5
clone size: once
D gene: .
V gene: TRBV5-1
CDR3 DNA: TGCGCCAGTGGACGGAATCAAGAGACCCAGTACTTC
CDR3 protein: CASGRNQETQYF

J gene: TRBJ2-7
clone size: .
D gene: .
V gene: TRBV30
CDR3 DNA: TGTGCCTGGCGACAGAACTACGAGCAGTACTTC
CDR3 protein: CAWRQNYEQYF

J gene: TRBJ1-2
clone size: .
D gene: .
V gene: TRBV5-1
CDR3 DNA: TGCGCCAGCAGCTTGACAGGAGGCCCTAGGGGCTACACCTTC
CDR3 protein: CASSLTGGPRGYTF

J gene: TRBJ1-5
clone size: .
D gene: TRBD1
V gene: TRBV6-5
CDR3 DNA: TGTGCCAGCAGTTACACCGGGACAGCAGATCAGCCCCAGCATTTT
CDR3 protein: CASSYTGTADQPQHF

J gene: TRBJ2-1
clone size: .
D gene: .
V gene: TRBV2
CDR3 DNA: TGTGCCAGCAGCCCCAGCGGAACCCTTTACAATGAGCAGTTCTTC
CDR3 protein: CASSPSGTLYNEQFF

J gene: TRBJ2-7
clone size: few
D gene: .
V gene: TRBV28
CDR3 DNA: TGTGCCAGCCGCGCGGCGGAGGGGGGAGTACGGTCCTACGAGCAGTACTTC
CDR3 protein: CASRAAEGGVRSYEQYF

J gene: TRBJ1-1
clone size: .
D gene: .
V gene: TRBV30
CDR3 DNA: TGTGCCTGGAGAGGGGACATGAACACTGAAGCTTTCTTT
CDR3 protein: CAWRGDMNTEAFF

J gene: TRBJ2-3
clone size: .
D gene: .
V gene: TRBV5-5
CDR3 DNA: TGTGCCAGCAGCTTCTTGAATCCGGGAGCCCTAGTGCTCGATACGCAGTATTTT
CDR3 protein: CASSFLNPGALVLDTQYF

J gene: TRBJ1-5
clone size: .
D gene: .
V gene: TRBV25-1
CDR3 DNA: TGTGCCAGCAGATCGTGTGGAGGGCATAGCAATCAGCCCCAGCATTTT
CDR3 protein: CASRSCGGHSNQPQHF

J gene: TRBJ2-3
clone size: once
D gene: TRBD2
V gene: TRBV10-2
CDR3 DNA: TGCGCCAGCAGTGAGGTTAGCGGGAACTATGGTACGCAGTATTTT
CDR3 protein: CASSEVSGNYGTQYF

J gene: TRBJ2-1
clone size: .
D gene: TRBD2
V gene: TRBV11-1
CDR3 DNA: TGTGCCAGCAGCTTAGGGTTTACTAGCGAATACAATGAGCAGTTCTTC
CDR3 protein: CASSLGFTSEYNEQFF

J gene: TRBJ2-3
clone size: .
D gene: .
V gene: TRBV6-6
CDR3 DNA: TGTGCCAGCAGTTACTCGACCGCAGATACGCAGTATTTT
CDR3 protein: CASSYSTADTQYF

J gene: TRBJ2-7
clone size: .
D gene: TRBD2
V gene: TRBV19
CDR3 DNA: TGTGCCAGTAGTATGATGCTATTAGCGGGGCCCGGGGAGCAGTACTTC
CDR3 protein: CASSMMLLAGPGEQYF

J gene: TRBJ2-2
clone size: .
D gene: .
V gene: TRBV11-1
CDR3 DNA: TGTGCCAGCAGCTTGATCCACACCTGGGCCCAGAACACCGGGGAGCTGTTTTTT
CDR3 protein: CASSLIHTWAQNTGELFF

J gene: TRBJ2-6
clone size: .
D gene: TRBD1
V gene: TRBV7-8
CDR3 DNA: TGTGCCAGCAGCCTAGTGCCGGCTCAGGGGGTAACTGGGGCCAACGTCCTGACTTTC
CDR3 protein: CASSLVPAQGVTGANVLTF

J gene: TRBJ2-6
clone size: .
D gene: .
V gene: TRBV10-3
CDR3 DNA: TGTGCCATCAGGGACTCAGGGGCCGGCTCTGGGGCCAACGTCCTGACTTTC
CDR3 protein: CAIRDSGAGSGANVLTF

J gene: TRBJ1-4
clone size: once
D gene: .
V gene: TRBV28
CDR3 DNA: TGTGCCAGCAGTTTCGGGGTGTCCGATGAAAAACTGTTTTTT
CDR3 protein: CASSFGVSDEKLFF

J gene: TRBJ2-1
clone size: .
D gene: TRBD2
V gene: TRBV18
CDR3 DNA: TGTGCCAGCTCACCCTTGCCTAATTTCGGGACTAGCCACGACAATGAGCAGTTCTTC
CDR3 protein: CASSPLPNFGTSHDNEQFF

J gene: TRBJ1-3
clone size: few
D gene: .
V gene: TRBV30
CDR3 DNA: TGTGCCTGGAGTGTGAGCTCTGGAAACACCATATATTTT
CDR3 protein: CAWSVSSGNTIYF

J gene: TRBJ1-1
clone size: .
D gene: .
V gene: TRBV28
CDR3 DNA: TGTGCCAGCAGTTTCCCGGGACAAGCTGAAGCTTTCTTT
CDR3 protein: CASSFPGQAEAFF

J gene: TRBJ2-2
clone size: medium-sized
D gene: TRBD2
V gene: TRBV5-1
CDR3 DNA: TGCGCCAGCAGCTTGGAACTAGCGGGAGTGCGCGGGGAGCTGTTTTTT
CDR3 protein: CASSLELAGVRGELFF

J gene: TRBJ2-1
clone size: .
D gene: .
V gene: TRBV27
CDR3 DNA: TGTGCCAGCAGTTCCCGCCCTACCGGGCTTAAAAAACTAAACAATGAGCAGTTCTTC
CDR3 protein: CASSSRPTGLKKLNNEQFF

J gene: TRBJ2-3
clone size: once
D gene: TRBD1
V gene: TRBV5-4
CDR3 DNA: TGTGCCAGCAGCTTCTCGGGGACAGCTAGCACAGATACGCAGTATTTT
CDR3 protein: CASSFSGTASTDTQYF

J gene: TRBJ1-1
clone size: .
D gene: .
V gene: TRBV29-1
CDR3 DNA: TGCAGCGCTCAAGGGGCGCTGGACACTGAAGCTTTCTTT
CDR3 protein: CSAQGALDTEAFF

J gene: TRBJ2-1
clone size: .
D gene: .
V gene: TRBV11-3
CDR3 DNA: TGTGCCAGCAGAGGCCCCAGGGGAGGGGATGAGCAGTTCTTC
CDR3 protein: CASRGPRGGDEQFF

J gene: TRBJ2-5
clone size: .
D gene: .
V gene: TRBV2
CDR3 DNA: TGTGCCAGCAGTGCCAGCCTGAGGGAGACCCAGTACTTC
CDR3 protein: CASSASLRETQYF

J gene: TRBJ2-7
clone size: .
D gene: .
V gene: TRBV18
CDR3 DNA: TGTGCCAGCTCACCACCGTTAAGGGTCTCAGGGGAGCAGTACTTC
CDR3 protein: CASSPPLRVSGEQYF

J gene: TRBJ2-7
clone size: .
D gene: .
V gene: TRBV29-1
CDR3 DNA: TGCAGCGTTGAAGGAGGGCACGAGCAGTACTTC
CDR3 protein: CSVEGGHEQYF

J gene: TRBJ2-1
clone size: .
D gene: TRBD2
V gene: TRBV19
CDR3 DNA: TGTGCCAGTAGTATTGGCGGGAGGGCTTTTCTTTCCAGTGAGCAGTTCTTC
CDR3 protein: CASSIGGRAFLSSEQFF

J gene: TRBJ1-2
clone size: once
D gene: .
V gene: TRBV9
CDR3 DNA: TGTGCCAGCAGCGTAAACAGTCTCAGCTACACCTTC
CDR3 protein: CASSVNSLSYTF

J gene: TRBJ1-2
clone size: .
D gene: .
V gene: TRBV27
CDR3 DNA: TGTGCCAGCAGTTTTAGTACGCCGAGGGATGGCTACACCTTC
CDR3 protein: CASSFSTPRDGYTF

J gene: TRBJ1-1
clone size: .
D gene: .
V gene: TRBV5-1
CDR3 DNA: TGCGCCAGCAGCCCAGAGGGTATTCAGGGCACTGAAGCTTTCTTT
CDR3 protein: CASSPEGIQGTEAFF

J gene: TRBJ2-7
clone size: .
D gene: .
V gene: TRBV7-2
CDR3 DNA: TGTGCCAGCAGCCGGGCCCTGTCCTACGAGCAGTACTTC
CDR3 protein: CASSRALSYEQYF

J gene: TRBJ2-5
clone size: .
D gene: .
V gene: TRBV5-1
CDR3 DNA: TGCGCCAGCAGCCTCTCAGGAGAGACCCAGTACTTC
CDR3 protein: CASSLSGETQYF

J gene: TRBJ1-2
clone size: .
D gene: .
V gene: TRBV28
CDR3 DNA: TGTGCCAGCAGTCTCAGGGACTATGGCTACACCTTC
CDR3 protein: CASSLRDYGYTF

J gene: TRBJ2-1
clone size: once
D gene: .
V gene: TRBV19
CDR3 DNA: TGTGCCAGTAGTTCAGGGGGGATCGGTACCTACAATGAGCAGTTCTTC
CDR3 protein: CASSSGGIGTYNEQFF

J gene: TRBJ2-1
clone size: .
D gene: .
V gene: TRBV6-1
CDR3 DNA: TGTGCCAGCAGTAAGAGGGAGACCAATGAGCAGTTCTTC
CDR3 protein: CASSKRETNEQFF

J gene: TRBJ1-2
clone size: .
D gene: TRBD1
V gene: TRBV5-1
CDR3 DNA: TGCGCCAGCAGCTTGTCTGGGACAGGAACCCATTATGGCTACACCTTC
CDR3 protein: CASSLSGTGTHYGYTF

J gene: TRBJ2-5
clone size: .
D gene: TRBD2
V gene: TRBV5-4
CDR3 DNA: TGTGCCAGCAGCTTTTCTAGCGGGGACCAAGAGACCCAGTACTTC
CDR3 protein: CASSFSSGDQETQYF

J gene: TRBJ2-1
clone size: .
D gene: .
V gene: TRBV6-5
CDR3 DNA: TGTGCCAGCAGTCCAACCCGGGACTACAATGAGCAGTTCTTC
CDR3 protein: CASSPTRDYNEQFF

J gene: TRBJ2-1
clone size: .
D gene: .
V gene: TRBV5-6
CDR3 DNA: TGTGCCAGCAGCTTGGATTTGCCGTATTACAATGAGCAGTTCTTC
CDR3 protein: CASSLDLPYYNEQFF

J gene: TRBJ1-1
clone size: .
D gene: .
V gene: TRBV11-2
CDR3 DNA: TGTGCCAGCAGCGTAAGTTTCGCAATGAACACTGAAGCTTTCTTT
CDR3 protein: CASSVSFAMNTEAFF

J gene: TRBJ2-5
clone size: .
D gene: TRBD1
V gene: TRBV7-7
CDR3 DNA: TGTGCTAGCAGCTTAGGGGGACAGGGTAAAGAGACCCAGTACTTC
CDR3 protein: CASSLGGQGKETQYF

J gene: TRBJ2-3
clone size: .
D gene: .
V gene: TRBV18
CDR3 DNA: TGTGCCAGCTCACCACCGTCTGACACAGATACGCAGTATTTT
CDR3 protein: CASSPPSDTDTQYF